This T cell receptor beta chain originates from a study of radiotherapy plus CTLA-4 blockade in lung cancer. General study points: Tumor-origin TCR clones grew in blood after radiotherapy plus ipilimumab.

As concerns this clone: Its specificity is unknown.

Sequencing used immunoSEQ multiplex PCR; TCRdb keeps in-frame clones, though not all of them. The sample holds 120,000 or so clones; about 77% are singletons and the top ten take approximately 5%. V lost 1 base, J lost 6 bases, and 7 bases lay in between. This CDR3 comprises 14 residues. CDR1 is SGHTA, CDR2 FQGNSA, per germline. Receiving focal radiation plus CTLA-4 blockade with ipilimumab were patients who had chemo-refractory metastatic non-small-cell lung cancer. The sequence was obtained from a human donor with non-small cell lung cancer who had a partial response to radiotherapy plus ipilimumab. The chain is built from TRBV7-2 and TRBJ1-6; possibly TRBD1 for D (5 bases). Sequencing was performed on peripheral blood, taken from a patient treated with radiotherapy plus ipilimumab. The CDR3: CASSLGQLNSPLHF. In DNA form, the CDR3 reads TGTGCCAGCAGCTTAGGACAGCTTAATTCACCCCTCCACTTT.